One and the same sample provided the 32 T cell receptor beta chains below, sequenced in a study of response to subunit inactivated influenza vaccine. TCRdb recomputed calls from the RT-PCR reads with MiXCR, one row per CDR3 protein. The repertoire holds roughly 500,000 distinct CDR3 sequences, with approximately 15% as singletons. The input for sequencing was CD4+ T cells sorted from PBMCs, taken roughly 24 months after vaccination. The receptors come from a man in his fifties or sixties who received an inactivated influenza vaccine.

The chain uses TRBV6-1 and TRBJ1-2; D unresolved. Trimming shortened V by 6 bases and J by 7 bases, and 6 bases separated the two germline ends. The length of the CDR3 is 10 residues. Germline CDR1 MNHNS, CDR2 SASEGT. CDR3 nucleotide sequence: TGTGCCAGCAGCGAGGGTGGCTACACCTTC. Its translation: CASSEGGYTF.

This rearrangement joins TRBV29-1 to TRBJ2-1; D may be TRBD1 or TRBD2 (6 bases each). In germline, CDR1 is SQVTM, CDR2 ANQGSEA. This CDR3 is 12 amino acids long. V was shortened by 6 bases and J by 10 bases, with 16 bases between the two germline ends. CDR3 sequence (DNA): TGCAGCGTCATGGGGGGCTCGGGAGAGCAGTTCTTC. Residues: CSVMGGSGEQFF.

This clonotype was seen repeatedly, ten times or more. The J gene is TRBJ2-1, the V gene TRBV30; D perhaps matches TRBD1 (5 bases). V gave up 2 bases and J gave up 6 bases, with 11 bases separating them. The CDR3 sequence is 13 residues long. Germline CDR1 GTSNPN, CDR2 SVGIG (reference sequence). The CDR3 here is CAWSPGHTNEQFF. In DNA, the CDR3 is TGTGCCTGGAGTCCCGGACACACCAATGAGCAGTTCTTC.

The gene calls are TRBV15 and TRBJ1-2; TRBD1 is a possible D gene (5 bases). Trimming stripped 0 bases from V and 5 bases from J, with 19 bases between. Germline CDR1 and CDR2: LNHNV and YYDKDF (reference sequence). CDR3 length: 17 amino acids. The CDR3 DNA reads TGTGCCACCAGCAGAGATCTCGCCGGGGCAGACGTTTATGGCTACACCTTC. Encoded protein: CATSRDLAGADVYGYTF.

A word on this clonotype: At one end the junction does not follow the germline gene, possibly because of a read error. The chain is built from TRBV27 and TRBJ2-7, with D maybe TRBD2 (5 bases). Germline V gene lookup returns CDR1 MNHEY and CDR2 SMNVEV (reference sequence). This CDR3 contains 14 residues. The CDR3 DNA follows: TGTACCAGCAGTTTATGGGGTCCTAGCAACGAGCAGTACTTC. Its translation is CTSSLWGPSNEQYF.

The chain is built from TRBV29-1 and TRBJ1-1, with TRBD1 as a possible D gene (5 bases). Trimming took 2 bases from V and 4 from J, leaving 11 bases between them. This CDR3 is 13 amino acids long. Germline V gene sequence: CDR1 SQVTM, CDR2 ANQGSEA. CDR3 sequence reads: CSVETSGSTEAFF. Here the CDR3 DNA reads TGCAGCGTTGAAACCTCAGGGAGCACTGAAGCTTTCTTT. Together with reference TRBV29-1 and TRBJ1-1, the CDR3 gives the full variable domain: SAVISQKPSRDICQRGTSLTIQCQVDSQVTMMFWYRQQPGQSLTLIATANQGSEATYESGFVIDKFPISRPNLTFSTLTVSNMSPEDSSIYLCSVETSGSTEAFFGQGTRLTVV.

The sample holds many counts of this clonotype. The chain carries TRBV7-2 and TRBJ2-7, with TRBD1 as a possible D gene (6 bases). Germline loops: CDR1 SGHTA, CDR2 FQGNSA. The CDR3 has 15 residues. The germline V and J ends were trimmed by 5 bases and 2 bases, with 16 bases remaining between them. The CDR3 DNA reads TGTGCCAGCAGCCCCACCCACGCAGGGGCCTACGAGCAGTACTTC. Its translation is CASSPTHAGAYEQYF.

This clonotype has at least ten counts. CDR3 nucleotides: TGTGCCAGCAGTCCTGACAGCTACTACGAGCAGTACTTC. Its translation: CASSPDSYYEQYF. This chain uses TRBV12-3 or TRBV12-4 with TRBJ2-7; D may be TRBD1 (5 bases). Trimming took off 5 bases at V and 3 bases at J, with 11 bases between the two ends. The CDR3 is 13 amino acids.

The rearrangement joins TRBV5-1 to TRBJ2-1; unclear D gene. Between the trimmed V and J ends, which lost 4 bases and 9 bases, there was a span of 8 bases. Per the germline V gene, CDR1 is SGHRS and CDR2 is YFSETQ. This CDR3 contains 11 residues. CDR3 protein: CASSIACEQFF. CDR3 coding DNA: TGCGCCAGCAGCATCGCTTGTGAGCAGTTCTTC.

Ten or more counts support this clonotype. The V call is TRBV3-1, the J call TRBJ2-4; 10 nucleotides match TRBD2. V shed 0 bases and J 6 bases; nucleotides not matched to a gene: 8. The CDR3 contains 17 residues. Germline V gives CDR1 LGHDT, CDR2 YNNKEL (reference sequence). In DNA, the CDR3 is TGTGCCAGCAGCCAAGATTGGGCGGTAGCGGGGGGAAACATTCAGTACTTC. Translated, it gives CASSQDWAVAGGNIQYF.

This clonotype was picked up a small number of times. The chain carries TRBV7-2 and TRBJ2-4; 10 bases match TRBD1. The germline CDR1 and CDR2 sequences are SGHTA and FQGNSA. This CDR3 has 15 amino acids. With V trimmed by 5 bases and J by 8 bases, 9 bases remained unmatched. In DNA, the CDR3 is TGTGCCAGCAGCACAAACGACAGGGGGCTTCACATTCAGTACTTC. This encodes CASSTNDRGLHIQYF.

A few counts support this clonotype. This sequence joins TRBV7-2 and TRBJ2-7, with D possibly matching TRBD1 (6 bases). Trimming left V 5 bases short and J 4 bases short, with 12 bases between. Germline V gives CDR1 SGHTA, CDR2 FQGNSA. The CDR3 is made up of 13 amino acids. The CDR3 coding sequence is TGTGCCAGCAGCCCAGGGGCGGGTTACGAGCAGTACTTC. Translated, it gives CASSPGAGYEQYF.

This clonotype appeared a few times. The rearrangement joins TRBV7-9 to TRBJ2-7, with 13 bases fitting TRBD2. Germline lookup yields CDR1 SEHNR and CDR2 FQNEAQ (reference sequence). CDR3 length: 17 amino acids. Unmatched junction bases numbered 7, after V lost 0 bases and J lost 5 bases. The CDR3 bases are TGTGCCAGCAGCTTAGCGGGACTAGCGGGAACGGACCACGAGCAGTACTTC. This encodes CASSLAGLAGTDHEQYF.

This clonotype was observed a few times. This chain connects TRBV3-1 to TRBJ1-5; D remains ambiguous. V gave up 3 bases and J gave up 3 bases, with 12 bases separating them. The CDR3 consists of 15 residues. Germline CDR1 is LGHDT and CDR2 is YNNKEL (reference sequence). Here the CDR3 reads CASSHTPGPNQPQHF. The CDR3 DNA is TGTGCCAGCAGCCACACACCAGGTCCCAATCAGCCCCAGCATTTT. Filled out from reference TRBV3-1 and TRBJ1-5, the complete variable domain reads DTAVSQTPKYLVTQMGNDKSIKCEQNLGHDTMYWYKQDSKKFLKIMFSYNNKELIINETVPNRFSPKSPDKAHLNLHINSLELGDSAVYFCASSHTPGPNQPQHFGDGTRLSIL.

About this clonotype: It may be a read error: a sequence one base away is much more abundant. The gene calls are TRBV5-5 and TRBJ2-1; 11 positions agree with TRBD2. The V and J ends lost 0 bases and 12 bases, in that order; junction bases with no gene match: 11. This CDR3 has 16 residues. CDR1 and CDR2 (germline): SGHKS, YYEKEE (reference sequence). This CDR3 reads CASSLAFVAGGPGQFF. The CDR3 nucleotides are TGTGCCAGCAGCTTGGCTTTCGTAGCGGGGGGGCCTGGGCAGTTCTTC.

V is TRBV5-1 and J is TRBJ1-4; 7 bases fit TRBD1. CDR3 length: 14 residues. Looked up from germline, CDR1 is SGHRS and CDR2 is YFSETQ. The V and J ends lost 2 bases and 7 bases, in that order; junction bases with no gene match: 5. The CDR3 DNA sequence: TGCGCCAGCAGCTTTACAGGGGCCGTTGAAAAACTGTTTTTT. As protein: CASSFTGAVEKLFF.

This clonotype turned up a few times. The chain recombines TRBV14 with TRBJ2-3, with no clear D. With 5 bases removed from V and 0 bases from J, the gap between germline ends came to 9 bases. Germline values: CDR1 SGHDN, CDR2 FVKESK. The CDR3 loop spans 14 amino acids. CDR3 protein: CASSDSGSTDTQYF. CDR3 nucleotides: TGTGCCAGCAGCGATTCGGGTAGCACAGATACGCAGTATTTT.

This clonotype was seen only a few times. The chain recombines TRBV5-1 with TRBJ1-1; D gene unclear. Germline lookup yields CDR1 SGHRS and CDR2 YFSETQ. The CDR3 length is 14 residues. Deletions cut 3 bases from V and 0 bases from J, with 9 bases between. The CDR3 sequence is CASSSHGLNTEAFF. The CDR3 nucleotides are TGCGCCAGCAGCTCCCATGGCTTGAACACTGAAGCTTTCTTT.

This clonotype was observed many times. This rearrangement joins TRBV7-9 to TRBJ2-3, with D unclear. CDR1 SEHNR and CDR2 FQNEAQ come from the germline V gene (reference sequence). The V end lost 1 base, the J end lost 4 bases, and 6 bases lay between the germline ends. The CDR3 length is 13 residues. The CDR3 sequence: CASSLDVPDTQYF. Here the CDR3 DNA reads TGTGCCAGCAGCTTAGATGTACCAGATACGCAGTATTTT.

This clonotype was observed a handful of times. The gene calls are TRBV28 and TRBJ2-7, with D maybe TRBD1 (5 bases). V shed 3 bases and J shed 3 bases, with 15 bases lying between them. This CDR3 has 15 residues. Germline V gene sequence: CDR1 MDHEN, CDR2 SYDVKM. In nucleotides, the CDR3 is TGTGCCAGCAGTTTGGGCGGCGGACATATCTACGAGCAGTACTTC. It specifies CASSLGGGHIYEQYF. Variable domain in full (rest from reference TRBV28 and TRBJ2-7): DVKVTQSSRYLVKRTGEKVFLECVQDMDHENMFWYRQDPGLGLRLIYFSYDVKMKEKGDIPEGYSVSREKKERFSLILESASTNQTSMYLCASSLGGGHIYEQYFGPGTRLTVT.

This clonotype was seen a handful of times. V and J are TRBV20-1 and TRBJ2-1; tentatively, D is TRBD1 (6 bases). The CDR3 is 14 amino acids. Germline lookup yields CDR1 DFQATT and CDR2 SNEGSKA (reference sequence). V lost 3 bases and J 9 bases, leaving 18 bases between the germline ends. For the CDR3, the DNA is TGCAGTGCTAGCCGGGACATCGGCCTGGGTGAGCAGTTCTTC. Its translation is CSASRDIGLGEQFF.

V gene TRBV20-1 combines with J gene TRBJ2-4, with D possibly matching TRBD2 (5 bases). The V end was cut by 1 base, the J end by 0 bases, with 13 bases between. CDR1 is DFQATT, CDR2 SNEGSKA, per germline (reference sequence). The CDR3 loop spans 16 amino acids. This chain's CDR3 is CSARAISGIAKNIQYF. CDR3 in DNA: TGCAGTGCTAGAGCTATATCGGGGATAGCCAAAAACATTCAGTACTTC.

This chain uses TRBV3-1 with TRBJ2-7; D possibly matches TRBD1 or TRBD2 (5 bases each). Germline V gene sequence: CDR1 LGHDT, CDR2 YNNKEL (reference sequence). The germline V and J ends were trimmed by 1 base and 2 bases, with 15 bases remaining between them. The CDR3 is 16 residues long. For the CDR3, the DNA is TGTGCCAGCAGCCAAGGCTTCGGGACGCCTCCCTACGAGCAGTACTTC. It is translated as CASSQGFGTPPYEQYF.

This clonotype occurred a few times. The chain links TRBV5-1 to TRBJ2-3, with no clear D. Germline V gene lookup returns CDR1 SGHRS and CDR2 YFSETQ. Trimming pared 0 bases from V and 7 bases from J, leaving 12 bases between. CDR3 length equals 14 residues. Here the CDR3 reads CASSLGSRPHTQYF. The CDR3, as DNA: TGCGCCAGCAGCTTGGGGTCCAGGCCCCATACGCAGTATTTT.

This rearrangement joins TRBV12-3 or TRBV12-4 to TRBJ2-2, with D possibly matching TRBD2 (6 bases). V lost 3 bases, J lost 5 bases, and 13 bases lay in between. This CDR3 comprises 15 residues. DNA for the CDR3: TGTGCCAGCAGTTTCGGGGGAACGTTGACCGGGGAGCTGTTTTTT. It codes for CASSFGGTLTGELFF.

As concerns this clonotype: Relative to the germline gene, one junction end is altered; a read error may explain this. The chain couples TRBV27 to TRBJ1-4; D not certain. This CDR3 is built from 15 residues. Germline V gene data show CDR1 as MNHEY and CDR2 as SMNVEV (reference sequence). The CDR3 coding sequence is TGTGCCAGCTGTTTATCCCTTGGCAGAAGTGAAAAACTGTTTTTT. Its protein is CASCLSLGRSEKLFF. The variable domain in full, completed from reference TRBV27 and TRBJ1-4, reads EAQVTQNPRYLITVTGKKLTVTCSQNMNHEYMSWYRQDPGLGLRQIYYSMNVEVTDKGDVPEGYKVSRKEKRNFPLILESPSPNQTSLYFCASCLSLGRSEKLFFGSGTQLSVL.

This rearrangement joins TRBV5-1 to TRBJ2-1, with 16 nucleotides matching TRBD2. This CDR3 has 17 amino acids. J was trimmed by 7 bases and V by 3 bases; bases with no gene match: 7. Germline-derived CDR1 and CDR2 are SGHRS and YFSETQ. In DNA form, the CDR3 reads TGCGCCAGCAGCTCGGGACTAGCGGGGGGGTTAGGAAATGAGCAGTTCTTC. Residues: CASSSGLAGGLGNEQFF.

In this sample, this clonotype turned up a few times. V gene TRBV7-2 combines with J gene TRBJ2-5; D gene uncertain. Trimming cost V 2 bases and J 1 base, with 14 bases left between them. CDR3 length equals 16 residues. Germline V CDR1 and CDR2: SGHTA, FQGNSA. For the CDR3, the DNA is TGTGCCAGCAGCTTAACCCCAGGACGGGCCCAAGAGACCCAGTACTTC. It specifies CASSLTPGRAQETQYF.

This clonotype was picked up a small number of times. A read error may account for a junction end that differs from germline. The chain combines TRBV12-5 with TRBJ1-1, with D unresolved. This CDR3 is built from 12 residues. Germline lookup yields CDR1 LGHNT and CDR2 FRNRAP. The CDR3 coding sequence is TGTGCTAGTGGTTTGGATCTAGGCGGTAAGGATTTT. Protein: CASGLDLGGKDF. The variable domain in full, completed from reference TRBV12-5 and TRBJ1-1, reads DARVTQTPRHKVTEMGQEVTMRCQPILGHNTVFWYRQTMMQGLELLAYFRNRAPLDDSGMPKDRFSAEMPDATLATLKIQPSEPRDSAVYFCASGLDLGGKDFGQGTRLTVV.

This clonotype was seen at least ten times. CDR3 loop: CASSYSSNVMGEQFF. CDR3 DNA: TGTGCCAGCAGTTACTCTTCTAACGTCATGGGTGAGCAGTTCTTC. The V gene is TRBV6-5, the J gene TRBJ2-1; no firm D call. The length of the CDR3 is 15 residues. CDR1 and CDR2 from the germline V gene are MNHEY and SVGAGI. V was pared by 0 bases and J by 9 bases, with 15 bases between.

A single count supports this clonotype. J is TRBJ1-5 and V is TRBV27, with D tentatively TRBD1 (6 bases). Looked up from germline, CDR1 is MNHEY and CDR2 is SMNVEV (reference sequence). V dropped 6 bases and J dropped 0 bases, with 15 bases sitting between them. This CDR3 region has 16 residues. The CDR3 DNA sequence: TGTGCCAGCAGGACAACAGGGCGGAGTAGCAATCAGCCCCAGCATTTT. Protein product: CASRTTGRSSNQPQHF.

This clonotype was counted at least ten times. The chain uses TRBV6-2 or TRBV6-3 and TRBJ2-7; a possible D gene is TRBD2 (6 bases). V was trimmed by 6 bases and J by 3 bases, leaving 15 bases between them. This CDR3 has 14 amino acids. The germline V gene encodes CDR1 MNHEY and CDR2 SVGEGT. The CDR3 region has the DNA TGTGCCAGCAGCACCCCCGGGAGCCACTACGAGCAGTACTTC. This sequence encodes CASSTPGSHYEQYF.